This is a list of T cell receptor beta chains from one sample in a study of shared clonotypes between healthy human individuals. Generated by immunoSEQ multiplex PCR, the TCRdb table keeps only in-frame clones and is missing some. The data show about 2 million clones, with over 85% seen just once and 0.13% held by the top ten. The sequencing sample was made of naive CD4+ T cells sorted from blood. The receptor source for this set is a man younger than 35 in good health. The CDR3 runs from the conserved cysteine through the conserved F or W. The D gene is left open where the match is weak. The size entry is marked missing in some rows and otherwise reads once, few, many or a size class.

TRBV7-8	TRBJ2-2	NA	NA	TGTGCCAGCAGCTTCGTAGCCGGGGAGCTGTTTTTT	CASSFVAGELFF
TRBV5-6	TRBJ2-1	NA	NA	TGTGCCAGCAGCTTGGTGGATTACAAGCAGTTCTTC	CASSLVDYKQFF
TRBV7-8	TRBJ1-1	NA	NA	TGTGCCAGCAGATCCAGGGCTATGAACACTGAAGCTTTCTTT	CASRSRAMNTEAFF
TRBV9	TRBJ2-5	NA	TRBD1	TGTGCCAGCAGCGTAGGTGCAGGGGGTGAGACCCAGTACTTC	CASSVGAGGETQYF
TRBV7-9	TRBJ2-1	once	NA	TGTGCCAGCAGCACATGGGGACTTTCCGTCGGCTCCTACAATGAGCAGTTCTTC	CASSTWGLSVGSYNEQFF
TRBV5-1	TRBJ2-3	NA	NA	TGCGCCAGCAGCTTGGGACGGTCAATGTTAGATACGCAGTATTTT	CASSLGRSMLDTQYF
TRBV10-3	TRBJ1-5	NA	NA	TGTGCCATCAGTGAGTCGACGGGGCCGGGGGTCGGTCAGCCCCAGCATTTT	CAISESTGPGVGQPQHF
TRBV28	TRBJ2-5	NA	NA	TGTGCCAGCAGCCTCAAAGAGACCCAGTACTTC	CASSLKETQYF
TRBV19	TRBJ1-6	NA	NA	TGTGCCAGTAGTATAGATGGGGGAGGACAGTCTTCACCCCTCCACTTT	CASSIDGGGQSSPLHF
TRBV5-4	TRBJ1-3	NA	NA	TGTGCCAGCAGTTTAGCGGGGGTAAGCGGAAACACCATATATTTT	CASSLAGVSGNTIYF
TRBV28	TRBJ2-7	NA	TRBD1	TGTGCCAGCATCCACCGGGACAGGGAGTACGAGCAGTACTTC	CASIHRDREYEQYF
TRBV10-3	TRBJ2-5	NA	NA	TGTGCCATCAGTGATCTAAAGGGGGGCGGAGGGGAGACCCAGTACTTC	CAISDLKGGGGETQYF
TRBV2	TRBJ2-4	NA	NA	TGTGCCAGCAGTGAGAGCCATATAGCCAAAAACATTCAGTACTTC	CASSESHIAKNIQYF
TRBV7-7	TRBJ2-5	NA	NA	TGTGCTAGCAGCTTAACAAGTACTCAAGAGACCCAGTACTTC	CASSLTSTQETQYF
TRBV9	TRBJ2-3	NA	NA	TGTGCCAGCAGCGCTACTAGCAGCACAGATACGCAGTATTTT	CASSATSSTDTQYF
TRBV19	TRBJ1-6	NA	NA	TGTGCCAGTAGTATAGATCTGGCAGGGAGAGGTTCACCCCTCCACTTT	CASSIDLAGRGSPLHF
TRBV29-1	TRBJ2-7	NA	NA	TGCAGCGTTGAAAAGGAATACGAGCAGTACTTC	CSVEKEYEQYF
TRBV7-3	TRBJ2-2	NA	NA	TGTGCCAGCAGTTCCTCCGGGGATATCTTCACCGGGGAGCTGTTTTTT	CASSSSGDIFTGELFF
TRBV5-1	TRBJ2-7	NA	NA	TGCGCCAGCAGCTCGGACAGCCCCTACGAGCAGTACTTC	CASSSDSPYEQYF
TRBV4-1	TRBJ2-5	NA	TRBD2	TGCGCCAGCAGCCACTTAGCGGGAGTAATAGAGACCCAGTACTTC	CASSHLAGVIETQYF
TRBV18	TRBJ2-5	NA	NA	TGTGCCAGCTCACCACAACAAGAGACCCAGTACTTC	CASSPQQETQYF
TRBV6-5	TRBJ2-6	few	NA	TGTGCCAGCAGTTACCAGATCTCTGGGGCCAACGTCCTGACTTTC	CASSYQISGANVLTF
TRBV10-1	TRBJ1-1	NA	NA	TGCGCCAGCCCGGCGCCAGCTGAAGCTTTCTTT	CASPAPAEAFF